This record concerns one T cell receptor beta chain sequence. The antigen is undetermined. The sample comes from a study of CXCR3-negative and CXCR3-positive naive CD8 T cells. Broader study findings: Diversity ran similarly high across both naive subsets but far lower in memory CD8+ cells. Relative to CXCR3-negative naive cells, CXCR3-positive naive cells had more hydrophobic TRB CDR3s. Both naive subsets, CXCR3-negative and CXCR3-positive, displayed similar TRBV-TRBJ usage, unlike memory cells.

UMI-labeled 5' RACE TRB cDNA libraries were prepared from the cells. TCRdb reprocessed the 5' RACE reads and keeps a single row for each CDR3 protein, giving no DNA. In all, the sample yields 60,000 to 65,000 distinct CDR3 sequences. This CDR3 is 15 amino acids long. CD45RO-CCR7+CD27+CD95- marked naive CD8+ T cells. The chain recombines TRBV12-3 or TRBV12-4 with TRBJ2-6; TCRdb's D gene call, TRBD1, goes unchecked for lack of DNA. The sequencing sample was made of naive CXCR3+ CD8+ T cells from blood. Subset meaning: CD45RO-CCR7+CD27+CD95- naive CD8+ T cells expressing CXCR3 (TNR3+). This receptor was taken from a human donor in good health. Some clones in this sample may be carry-over from other donors' samples. The CDR3: CASTTWGSGANVLTF.